This T cell receptor (beta chain) was observed in a study of blood T cell repertoires in COVID-19. The CDR3 extends over 18 amino acids. Trimming took 4 bases from V and 4 from J, leaving 25 bases between them. CDR1 LGHNA and CDR2 YNFKEQ come from the germline V gene. Participants were aged about 18 to 100 years, lived in around 25 US areas, and enrolled virtually. Resolution of symptoms, clearance, or two negative PCRs was present in recovered Cohort 3 donors. Authors' processing steps: Amplifying reference gene primers gave estimates of nucleated cell counts. The table came from immunoSEQ multiplex PCR; TCRdb's copy has only in-frame clones and leaves some out. D and trimming were read from the DNA, whereas the V and J calls and clone size are those reported in that table. The table has a few hundred thousand clones, 85% to 90% seen once.

The source is a man aged 18 to 29 who had recovered from COVID-19. Sequenced sample: PBMCs or T cells enriched from blood (not recorded which). The J gene is TRBJ1-2, the V gene TRBV4-2, with D hard to call. CDR3 bases: TGTGCCAGCAGCCCCCATATCACCGGGTCCGGATCCTTCTATGGCTACACCTTC. Translated: CASSPHITGSGSFYGYTF.